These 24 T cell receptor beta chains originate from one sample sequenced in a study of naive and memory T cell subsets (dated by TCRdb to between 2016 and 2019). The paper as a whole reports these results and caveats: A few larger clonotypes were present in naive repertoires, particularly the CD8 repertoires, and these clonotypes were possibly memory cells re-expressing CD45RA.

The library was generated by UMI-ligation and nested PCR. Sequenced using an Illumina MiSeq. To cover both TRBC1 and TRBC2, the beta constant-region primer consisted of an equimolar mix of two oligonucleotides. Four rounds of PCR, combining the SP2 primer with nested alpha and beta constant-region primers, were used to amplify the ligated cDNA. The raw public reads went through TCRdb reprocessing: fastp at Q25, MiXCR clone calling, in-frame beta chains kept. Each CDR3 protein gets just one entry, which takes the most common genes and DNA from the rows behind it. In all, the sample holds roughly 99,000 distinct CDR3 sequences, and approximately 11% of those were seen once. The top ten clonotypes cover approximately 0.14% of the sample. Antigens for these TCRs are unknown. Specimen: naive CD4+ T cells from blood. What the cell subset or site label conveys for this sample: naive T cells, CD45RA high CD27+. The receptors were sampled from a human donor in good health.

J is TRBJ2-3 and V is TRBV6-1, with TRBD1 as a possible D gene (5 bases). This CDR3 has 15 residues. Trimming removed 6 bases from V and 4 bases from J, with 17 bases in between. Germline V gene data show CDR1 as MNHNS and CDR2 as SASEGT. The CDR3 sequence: CASRAGRVASDTQYF. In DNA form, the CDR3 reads TGTGCCAGCAGAGCTGGCAGGGTGGCCTCAGATACGCAGTATTTT.

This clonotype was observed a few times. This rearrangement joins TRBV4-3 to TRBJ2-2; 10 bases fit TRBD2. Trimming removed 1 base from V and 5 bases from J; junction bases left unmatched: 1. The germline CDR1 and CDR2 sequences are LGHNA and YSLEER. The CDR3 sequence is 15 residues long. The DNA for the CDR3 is TGCGCCAGCAGCCAAGGGACTAGCGGTACCGGGGAGCTGTTTTTT. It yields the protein CASSQGTSGTGELFF.

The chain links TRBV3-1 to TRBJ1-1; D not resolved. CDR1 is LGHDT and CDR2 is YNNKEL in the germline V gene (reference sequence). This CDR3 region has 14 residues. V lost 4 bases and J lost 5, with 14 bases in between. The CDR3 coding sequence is TGTGCCAGCAGCCCTGGGCGAAGAGGGACTGAAGCTTTCTTT. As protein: CASSPGRRGTEAFF. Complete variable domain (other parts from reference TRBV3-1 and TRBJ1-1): DTAVSQTPKYLVTQMGNDKSIKCEQNLGHDTMYWYKQDSKKFLKIMFSYNNKELIINETVPNRFSPKSPDKAHLNLHINSLELGDSAVYFCASSPGRRGTEAFFGQGTRLTVV.

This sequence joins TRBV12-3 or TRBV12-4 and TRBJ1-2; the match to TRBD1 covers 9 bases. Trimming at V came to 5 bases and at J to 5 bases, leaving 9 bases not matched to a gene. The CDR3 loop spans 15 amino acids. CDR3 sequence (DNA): TGTGCCAGCAGTCTCCAGGGACAGGGTAGATATGGCTACACCTTC. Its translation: CASSLQGQGRYGYTF.

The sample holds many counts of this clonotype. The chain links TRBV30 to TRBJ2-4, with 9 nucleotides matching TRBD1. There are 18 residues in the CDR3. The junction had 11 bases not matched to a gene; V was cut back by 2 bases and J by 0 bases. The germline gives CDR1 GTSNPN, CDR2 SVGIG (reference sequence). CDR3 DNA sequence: TGTGCCTGGAGTAGGGACAGGGTACCCTTACTAGCCAAAAACATTCAGTACTTC. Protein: CAWSRDRVPLLAKNIQYF.

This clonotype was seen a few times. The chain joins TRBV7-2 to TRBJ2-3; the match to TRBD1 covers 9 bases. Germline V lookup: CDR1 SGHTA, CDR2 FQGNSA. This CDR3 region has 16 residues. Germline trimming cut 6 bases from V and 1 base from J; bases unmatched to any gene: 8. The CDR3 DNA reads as TGTGCCAGCAGGAACCGACAGGGGGGACGCACAGATACGCAGTATTTT. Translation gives CASRNRQGGRTDTQYF. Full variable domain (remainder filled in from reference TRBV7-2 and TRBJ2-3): GAGVSQSPSNKVTEKGKDVELRCDPISGHTALYWYRQSLGQGLEFLIYFQGNSAPDKSGLPSDRFSAERTGGSVSTLTIQRTQQEDSAVYLCASRNRQGGRTDTQYFGPGTRLTVL.

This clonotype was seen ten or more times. Here the CDR3 reads CASSIGRGSTNEQFF. The CDR3 DNA follows: TGTGCCAGTAGTATAGGCAGGGGTTCGACCAATGAGCAGTTCTTC. The chain joins TRBV19 to TRBJ2-1; a weak D match, TRBD1 (6 bases). Germline CDR1 LNHDA, CDR2 SQIVND (reference sequence). CDR3 length: 15 amino acids. V was shortened by 1 base and J by 6 bases, with 13 bases between the two germline ends.

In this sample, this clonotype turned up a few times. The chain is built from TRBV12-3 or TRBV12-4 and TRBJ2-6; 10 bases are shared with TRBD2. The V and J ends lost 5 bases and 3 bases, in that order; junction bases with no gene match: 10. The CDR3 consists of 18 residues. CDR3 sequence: CASSPRLAGDFGANVLTF. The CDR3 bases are TGTGCCAGCAGTCCCCGTCTAGCGGGAGACTTTGGGGCCAACGTCCTGACTTTC.

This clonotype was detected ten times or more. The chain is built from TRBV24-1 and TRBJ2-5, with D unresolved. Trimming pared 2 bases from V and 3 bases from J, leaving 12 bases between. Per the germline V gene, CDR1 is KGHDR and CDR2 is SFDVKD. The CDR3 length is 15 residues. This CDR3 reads CATSDSTAGKETQYF. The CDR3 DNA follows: TGTGCCACCAGTGATTCCACGGCTGGTAAAGAGACCCAGTACTTC.

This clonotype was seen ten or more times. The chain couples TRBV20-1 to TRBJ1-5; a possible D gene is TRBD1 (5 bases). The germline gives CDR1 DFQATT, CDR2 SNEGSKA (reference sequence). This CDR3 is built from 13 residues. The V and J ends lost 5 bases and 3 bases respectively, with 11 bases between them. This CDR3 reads CSAGGQTNQPQHF. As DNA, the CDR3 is TGCAGTGCTGGAGGACAAACCAATCAGCCCCAGCATTTT.

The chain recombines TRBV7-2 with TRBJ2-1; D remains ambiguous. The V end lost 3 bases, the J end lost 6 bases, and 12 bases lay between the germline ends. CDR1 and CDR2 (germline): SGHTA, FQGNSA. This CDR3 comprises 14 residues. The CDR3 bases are TGTGCCAGCAGCTTTGGTACACTGCTCAATGAGCAGTTCTTC. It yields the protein CASSFGTLLNEQFF.

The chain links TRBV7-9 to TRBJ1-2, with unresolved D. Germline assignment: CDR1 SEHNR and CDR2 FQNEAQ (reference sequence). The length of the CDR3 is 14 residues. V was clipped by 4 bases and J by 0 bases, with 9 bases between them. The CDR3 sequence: CASSYGVANYGYTF. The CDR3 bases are TGTGCCAGCAGCTACGGGGTAGCTAACTATGGCTACACCTTC. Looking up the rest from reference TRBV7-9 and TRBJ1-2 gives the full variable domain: DTGVSQNPRHKITKRGQNVTFRCDPISEHNRLYWYRQTLGQGPEFLTYFQNEAQLEKSRLLSDRFSAERPKGSFSTLEIQRTEQGDSAMYLCASSYGVANYGYTFGSGTRLTVV.

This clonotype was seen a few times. Here the CDR3 reads CASSSRQNPNYGYTF. CDR3 bases: TGTGCCAGCAGTTCCCGACAGAACCCTAACTATGGCTACACCTTC. The rearrangement joins TRBV12-3 or TRBV12-4 to TRBJ1-2; tentatively, D is TRBD1 (5 bases). Trimming took off 4 bases at V and 0 bases at J, with 12 bases between the two ends. This CDR3 contains 15 residues.

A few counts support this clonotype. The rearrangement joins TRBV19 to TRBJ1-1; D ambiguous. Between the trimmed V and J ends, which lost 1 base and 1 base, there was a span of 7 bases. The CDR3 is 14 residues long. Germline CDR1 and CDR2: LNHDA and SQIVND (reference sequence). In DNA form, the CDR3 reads TGTGCCAGTAGTATAGTTGGAGCGAACACTGAAGCTTTCTTT. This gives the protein CASSIVGANTEAFF.

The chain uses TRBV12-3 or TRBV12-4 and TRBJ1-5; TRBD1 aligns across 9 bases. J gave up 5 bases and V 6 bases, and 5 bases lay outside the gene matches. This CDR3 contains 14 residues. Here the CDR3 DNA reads TGTGCCAGCAGCAGGACAGGGGCGCATCAGCCCCAGCATTTT. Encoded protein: CASSRTGAHQPQHF.

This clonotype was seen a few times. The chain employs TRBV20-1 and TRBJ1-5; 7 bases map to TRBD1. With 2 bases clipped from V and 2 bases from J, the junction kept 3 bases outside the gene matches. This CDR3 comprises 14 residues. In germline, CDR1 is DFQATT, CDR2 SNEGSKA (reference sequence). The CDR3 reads CSARQGGGNQPQHF. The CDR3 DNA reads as TGCAGTGCTAGACAGGGGGGAGGCAATCAGCCCCAGCATTTT.

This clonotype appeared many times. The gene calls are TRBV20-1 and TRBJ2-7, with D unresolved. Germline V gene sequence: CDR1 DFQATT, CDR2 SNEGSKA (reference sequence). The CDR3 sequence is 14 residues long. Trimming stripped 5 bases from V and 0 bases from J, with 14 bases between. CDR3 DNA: TGCAGTGCTCTACGAGGATACAGCTCCTACGAGCAGTACTTC. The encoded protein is CSALRGYSSYEQYF.

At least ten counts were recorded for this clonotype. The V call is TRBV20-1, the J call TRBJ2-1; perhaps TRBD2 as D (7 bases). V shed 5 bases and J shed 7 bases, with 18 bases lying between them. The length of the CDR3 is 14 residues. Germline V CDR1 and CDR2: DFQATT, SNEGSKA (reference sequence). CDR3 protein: CSARRGGLVNEQFF. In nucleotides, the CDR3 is TGCAGTGCTCGCAGGGGAGGGTTGGTAAATGAGCAGTTCTTC.

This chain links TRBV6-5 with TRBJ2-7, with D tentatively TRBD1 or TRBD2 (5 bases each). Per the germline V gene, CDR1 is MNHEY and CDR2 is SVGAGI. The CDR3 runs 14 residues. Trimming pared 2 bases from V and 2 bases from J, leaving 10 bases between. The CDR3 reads CASSYRDAAYEQYF. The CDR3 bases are TGTGCCAGCAGTTACCGGGACGCGGCCTACGAGCAGTACTTC.

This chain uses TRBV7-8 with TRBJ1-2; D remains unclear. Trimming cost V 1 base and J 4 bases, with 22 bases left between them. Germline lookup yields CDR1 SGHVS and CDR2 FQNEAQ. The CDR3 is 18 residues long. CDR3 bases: TGTGCCAGCAGCTTAGGTCGTTCCCGGGAGACCGCCGGCTATGGCTACACCTTC. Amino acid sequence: CASSLGRSRETAGYGYTF.

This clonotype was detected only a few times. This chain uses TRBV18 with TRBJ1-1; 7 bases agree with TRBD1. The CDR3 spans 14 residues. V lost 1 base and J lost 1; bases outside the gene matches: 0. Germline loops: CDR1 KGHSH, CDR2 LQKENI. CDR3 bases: TGTGCCAGCTCACCACAGGGGGCGAACACTGAAGCTTTCTTT. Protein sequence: CASSPQGANTEAFF.

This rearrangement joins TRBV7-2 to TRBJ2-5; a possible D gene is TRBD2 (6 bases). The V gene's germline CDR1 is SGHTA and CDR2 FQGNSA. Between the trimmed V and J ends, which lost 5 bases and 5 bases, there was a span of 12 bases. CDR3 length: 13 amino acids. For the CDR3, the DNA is TGTGCCAGCAGCGGACGGAGGGTGGAGACCCAGTACTTC. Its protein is CASSGRRVETQYF.

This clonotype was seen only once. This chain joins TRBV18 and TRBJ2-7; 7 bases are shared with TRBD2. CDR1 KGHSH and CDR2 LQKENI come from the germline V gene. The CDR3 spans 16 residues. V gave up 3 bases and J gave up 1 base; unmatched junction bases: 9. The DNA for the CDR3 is TGTGCCAGCTCACCGCCCAAGATAGCGGGTTCCTACGAGCAGTACTTC. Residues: CASSPPKIAGSYEQYF.

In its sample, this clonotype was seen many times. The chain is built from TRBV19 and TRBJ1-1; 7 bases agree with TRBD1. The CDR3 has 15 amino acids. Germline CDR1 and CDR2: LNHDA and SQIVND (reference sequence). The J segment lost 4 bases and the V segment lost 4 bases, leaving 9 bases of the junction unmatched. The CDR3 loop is CASSTGQVGATEAFF. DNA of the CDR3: TGTGCCAGTAGTACCGGACAGGTTGGGGCCACTGAAGCTTTCTTT.